The rows below give T cell receptor beta chains drawn from one sample of a study of PD-L1 blockade in urothelial cancer. TCRdb's copy holds only in-frame clones and misses some; the assay was immunoSEQ multiplex PCR. This sample has about 45,000 clones, with around 88% found just once. The input for sequencing was PBMCs, taken around atezolizumab (anti-PD-L1) treatment. The receptors here all came from an elderly man with urothelial cancer. Both conserved end residues are part of each CDR3. D genes are given only for firm matches. Clone size, where shown, is once, few, many, or a class for clones that have expanded.

J gene,V gene,D gene,clone size,CDR3 DNA,CDR3 protein
TRBJ2-5,TRBV7-2,TRBD1,-,TGTGCCAGCAGCCGGGACAGGAACCAAGAGACCCAGTACTTC,CASSRDRNQETQYF
TRBJ1-5,TRBV19,TRBD1,-,TGTGCCAGTAGTAGCGACAGGGTTGGCAATCAGCCCCAGCATTTT,CASSSDRVGNQPQHF
TRBJ2-6,TRBV10-3,-,-,TGTGCCATCAGTGAGTACCCCAAGCCTGGGGCCAACGTCCTGACTTTC,CAISEYPKPGANVLTF
TRBJ2-5,TRBV10-2,-,-,TGCGCCAGCAGTGATACTAGGTTGGAGACCCAGTACTTC,CASSDTRLETQYF
TRBJ1-1,TRBV18,-,-,TGTGCCAGCTCACCACGCGGGAACACTGAAGCTTTCTTT,CASSPRGNTEAFF
TRBJ1-2,TRBV5-1,TRBD1,-,TGCGCCAGCAGCTTGGCGGGCAGGGGGGATGGCTACACCTTC,CASSLAGRGDGYTF
TRBJ2-6,TRBV5-1,-,-,TGCGCCAGCAGCCCAGCTGGGGGGACAGTGTTCTCTGGGGCCAACGTCCTGACTTTC,CASSPAGGTVFSGANVLTF
TRBJ2-1,TRBV9,TRBD2,-,TGTGCCAGCAGCGTAGGAAGCGGGAGGACCCGGGGTGAGCAGTTCTTC,CASSVGSGRTRGEQFF
TRBJ2-3,TRBV28,TRBD1,-,TGTGCCATCTCCCCTTGGGGGGACAGGGCCACAGATACGCAGTATTTT,CAISPWGDRATDTQYF
TRBJ1-5,TRBV28,TRBD1,-,TGTGCCAGCAGTCCTCTAAGGACAGGGACGGCTAATCAGCCCCAGCATTTT,CASSPLRTGTANQPQHF
TRBJ1-3,TRBV4-1,TRBD1,-,TGCGCCAGCAGCCAAGCCCCCGACAGGGGGCCTGGAAACACCATATATTTT,CASSQAPDRGPGNTIYF
TRBJ2-1,TRBV5-4,TRBD2,-,TGTGCCAGCAGCGGAACTAGCGGGAGCGGGTACAATGAGCAGTTCTTC,CASSGTSGSGYNEQFF
TRBJ1-1,TRBV30,-,-,TGTGCCTGGAGTCTCGCGGGGAACACTGAAGCTTTCTTT,CAWSLAGNTEAFF
TRBJ2-7,TRBV28,TRBD1,-,TGTGCCAGCAGTTTATTGGGAAGGTGGGGGACAGGGGTTGACGAGCAGTACTTC,CASSLLGRWGTGVDEQYF
TRBJ2-7,TRBV29-1,TRBD2,-,TGCAGCGTTGGAAAAACTAGCGGGCGGACCTACGAGCAGTACTTC,CSVGKTSGRTYEQYF
TRBJ2-1,TRBV25-1,-,-,TGTGCCAGCAGTGTGGGAGGCGAGCAGTTCTTC,CASSVGGEQFF
TRBJ1-1,TRBV19,TRBD1,-,TGTGCCAGCCAAAGACAGGGAACCACACGGATGAACACTGAAGCTTTCTTT,CASQRQGTTRMNTEAFF
TRBJ2-1,TRBV9,TRBD2,-,TGTGCCAGCAGCGTTTCCGGACTAGCGGGAGAGCAGGGGGAGCAGTTCTTC,CASSVSGLAGEQGEQFF
TRBJ1-4,TRBV20-1,-,few,TGCAGTTTGCTAGACGTCGGGAGACTGTTTTTT,CSLLDVGRLFF
TRBJ2-7,TRBV9,TRBD2,-,TGTGCCAGCAGCGTTCCCAGCGGGGGGAACTACGAGCAGTACTTC,CASSVPSGGNYEQYF
TRBJ2-7,TRBV18,TRBD2,-,TGTGCCAGCTCACCACTCCCAGGGACTAGCGGGAGTTCAAGGTACGAGCAGTACTTC,CASSPLPGTSGSSRYEQYF
TRBJ2-3,TRBV6-4,-,few,TGTGCCAGCAGTGACTCGATAGGCGGAGCGCAGTATTTT,CASSDSIGGAQYF
TRBJ1-2,TRBV19,TRBD1,-,TGTGCCACCACTGACAGGGGAAACTATGGCTACACCTTC,CATTDRGNYGYTF
TRBJ1-1,TRBV7-8,TRBD1,-,TGTGCCAGCAGCTTAAAACAGGGGTTCGGTAGCACTGAAGCTTTCTTT,CASSLKQGFGSTEAFF
TRBJ1-4,TRBV7-8,-,-,TGTGCCAGCGGGGGAGGGACCTCTGAAAAACTGTTTTTT,CASGGGTSEKLFF
TRBJ1-1,TRBV5-1,-,-,TGCGCCAGCAGCCCAGGGAGGGGCAGTTTAAACACTGAAGCTTTCTTT,CASSPGRGSLNTEAFF
TRBJ1-5,TRBV5-8,TRBD1,-,TGTGCCAGCACCCTGGACGGGACAGGGGGTCTTGAGCCCCAGCATTTT,CASTLDGTGGLEPQHF